These 30 T cell receptor beta chains came from one sample sequenced in a study of response to subunit inactivated influenza vaccine. TCRdb passed the RT-PCR reads through MiXCR, listing each CDR3 protein once. This table has roughly 570,000 distinct CDR3 sequences, under 15% appearing once. Source: PBMCs from blood, taken more than 35 days after vaccination. All receptors come from a man aged 45-65 years who received an inactivated influenza vaccine.

This clonotype has more than one count but fewer than ten. The chain couples TRBV28 to TRBJ2-5, with 10 bases identical to TRBD2. The V gene end was trimmed by 5 bases and the J gene end by 6 bases; junction bases not matched to a gene: 6. The CDR3 runs to 14 residues. The germline CDR1 and CDR2 sequences are MDHEN and SYDVKM. In DNA form, the CDR3 reads TGTGCCAGCAGTGACCCGGGACTAGCGAAGACCCAGTACTTC. This sequence encodes CASSDPGLAKTQYF.

The chain combines TRBV3-1 with TRBJ2-1; 15 bases line up with TRBD2. The germline V gene encodes CDR1 LGHDT and CDR2 YNNKEL (reference sequence). The CDR3 is 18 residues long. Trimming cost V 4 bases and J 7 bases; bases outside gene matches: 11. The CDR3 bases are TGTGCCAGCAGCCTCCTCGGACTAGCGGGGGGGCCACGGAATGAGCAGTTCTTC. Protein sequence: CASSLLGLAGGPRNEQFF.

This clonotype turned up a few times. The V and J genes are TRBV20-1 and TRBJ2-5; 7 bases align to TRBD1. This CDR3 is built from 12 residues. J gave up 5 bases and V 3 bases, and 3 bases lay outside the gene matches. CDR1 and CDR2 from the germline V gene are DFQATT and SNEGSKA (reference sequence). In DNA, the CDR3 is TGCAGTGCTAGCGGCAGGGGGGAGACCCAGTACTTC. Translation gives CSASGRGETQYF.

The V call is TRBV7-9, the J call TRBJ1-1; TRBD1 matches 7 bases. V trimming: 2 bases; J trimming: 1 base; junction bases outside the gene matches: 7. The CDR3 has 16 amino acids. Germline V gene lookup returns CDR1 SEHNR and CDR2 FQNEAQ (reference sequence). The CDR3 is CASSLSWGQTNTEAFF. The CDR3 DNA reads as TGTGCCAGCAGCTTATCTTGGGGACAGACGAACACTGAAGCTTTCTTT.

The chain is built from TRBV29-1 and TRBJ2-4; D not resolved. The V and J ends lost 7 bases and 5 bases respectively, with 15 bases between them. The CDR3 has 13 residues. Germline V gives CDR1 SQVTM, CDR2 ANQGSEA. The CDR3 bases are TGCAGCGGCCTGGGGTGGGAAGAAAACATTCAGTACTTC. Protein: CSGLGWEENIQYF.

This clonotype appeared a few times. The chain couples TRBV10-3 to TRBJ2-5; D ambiguous. In germline, CDR1 is ENHRY, CDR2 SYGVKD. The V gene lost 0 bases and the J gene lost 5 bases, with 13 bases spanning the gap. CDR3 length: 15 residues. CDR3 sequence: CAISESGSLGETQYF. CDR3 bases: TGTGCCATCAGTGAGTCAGGGTCTCTTGGGGAGACCCAGTACTTC.

This clonotype was seen a few times. The chain is built from TRBV4-1 and TRBJ1-2, with a tentative D call TRBD1 (5 bases). Germline CDR1 reads MGHRA; CDR2 reads YSYEKL. Trimming took 5 bases from V and 2 from J, leaving 12 bases between them. The CDR3 loop spans 14 amino acids. CDR3 residues: CASSKPGANYGYTF. CDR3 bases: TGCGCCAGCAGCAAACCCGGGGCAAACTATGGCTACACCTTC.

This clonotype was counted a few times. The CDR3 reads CASTRTSLGNQPQHF. DNA of the CDR3: TGTGCCAGCACTAGGACCTCGTTGGGCAATCAGCCCCAGCATTTT. The chain has TRBV6-2 or TRBV6-3 and TRBJ1-5; D unresolved. Trimming shortened V by 7 bases and J by 2 bases, and 15 bases separated the two germline ends. Germline V gene lookup returns CDR1 MNHEY and CDR2 SVGEGT. The CDR3 is 15 residues long.

This clonotype was detected many times. The gene calls are TRBV28 and TRBJ2-7; D possibly corresponds to TRBD2 (5 bases). The CDR3 contains 16 residues. The V and J ends lost 3 bases and 3 bases respectively, with 18 bases between them. From germline, CDR1 is MDHEN and CDR2 SYDVKM. In DNA, the CDR3 is TGTGCCAGCAGTTTCGCCTCCAGCGGTGTGATCTACGAGCAGTACTTC. This sequence encodes CASSFASSGVIYEQYF.

The sample holds a few counts of this clonotype. The J gene is TRBJ2-7, the V gene TRBV5-6; no clear D. V lost 3 bases and J lost 7, with 11 bases in between. The CDR3 has 12 residues. Germline V gene sequence: CDR1 SGHDT, CDR2 YYEEEE. CDR3: CASSSPVGEQYF. DNA for the CDR3: TGTGCCAGCAGCTCCCCGGTGGGAGAGCAGTACTTC.

The chain links TRBV11-2 to TRBJ2-5; TRBD1 matches at 8 bases. The CDR3 runs to 15 residues. Looked up from germline, CDR1 is SGHAT and CDR2 is FQNNGV. Losses at the gene ends were 2 bases for V and 4 bases for J; bases not matched to a gene: 6. Here the CDR3 reads CASSLSTGGSETQYF. Here the CDR3 DNA reads TGTGCCAGCAGCTTATCAACAGGGGGGTCAGAGACCCAGTACTTC.

The CDR3 spells CSARDRTSVQETQYF. The CDR3 DNA is TGCAGTGCTAGAGATAGGACTAGCGTGCAAGAGACCCAGTACTTC. The V and J genes are TRBV20-1 and TRBJ2-5, with 9 bases identical to TRBD2. The V segment lost 0 bases and the J segment 2 bases; nucleotides outside the gene matches: 4. CDR1 and CDR2 (germline): DFQATT, SNEGSKA (reference sequence). The CDR3 loop spans 15 amino acids.

This sequence joins TRBV7-2 and TRBJ2-5; TRBD1 matches 8 bases. The V gene end was trimmed by 1 base and the J gene end by 7 bases; junction bases not matched to a gene: 11. The CDR3 has 16 amino acids. Germline V gene lookup returns CDR1 SGHTA and CDR2 FQGNSA. Here the CDR3 DNA reads TGTGCCAGCAGCTTAGGGGGGGCCGGGACAGGTGGGACCCAGTACTTC. Translating it yields CASSLGGAGTGGTQYF.

This chain uses TRBV11-1 with TRBJ2-3; D not certain. The V and J ends lost 5 bases and 2 bases respectively, with 8 bases between them. The CDR3 is 13 residues long. The germline CDR1 and CDR2 sequences are SGHAT and FQDESV (reference sequence). The CDR3 bases are TGTGCCAGCAGCCAACTTTACACAGATACGCAGTATTTT. This encodes CASSQLYTDTQYF.

This clonotype was seen at least ten times. The rearrangement joins TRBV12-3 or TRBV12-4 to TRBJ2-7; 9 bases map to TRBD2. The CDR3 loop spans 14 amino acids. J lost 4 bases, V lost 6 bases, and 7 bases had no gene match. CDR3 nucleotides: TGTGCCAGCAGCCCGACTAGCGGAATATACGAGCAGTACTTC. The encoded protein is CASSPTSGIYEQYF.

This clonotype was recorded at least ten times. The chain links TRBV20-1 to TRBJ2-1; D gene ambiguous. V gave up 1 base and J gave up 9 bases, with 10 bases separating them. CDR3 size: 12 residues. The germline V gene encodes CDR1 DFQATT and CDR2 SNEGSKA (reference sequence). The CDR3 DNA sequence: TGCAGTGCTAGAGTGTACGGTTTTGAGCAGTTCTTC. It is translated as CSARVYGFEQFF.

This clonotype has a handful of counts. The genes are TRBV29-1 and TRBJ2-1; perhaps D is TRBD1 or TRBD2 (6 bases each). The CDR3 length is 12 residues. The ends were cut back, 7 bases at V and 5 bases at J, with 12 bases in the middle. Looked up from germline, CDR1 is SQVTM and CDR2 is ANQGSEA. The CDR3 coding sequence is TGCAGCGATCGGGGGCGGAACAATGAGCAGTTCTTC. This codes for CSDRGRNNEQFF.

CDR3: CATHDLAKNIQYF. Written as DNA, the CDR3 is TGTGCCACCCACGACCTAGCCAAAAACATTCAGTACTTC. This chain joins TRBV15 and TRBJ2-4; D is ambiguous. Trimming removed 8 bases at V and 0 bases at J, with 8 bases between. Germline lookup yields CDR1 LNHNV and CDR2 YYDKDF (reference sequence). The CDR3 totals 13 residues. Complete variable domain (other parts from reference TRBV15 and TRBJ2-4): DAMVIQNPRYQVTQFGKPVTLSCSQTLNHNVMYWYQQKSSQAPKLLFHYYDKDFNNEADTPDNFQSRRPNTSFCFLDIRSPGLGDTAMYLCATHDLAKNIQYFGAGTRLSVL.

This clonotype appeared a few times. V usage is TRBV20-1 and J usage is TRBJ2-7; 11 nucleotides line up with TRBD2. There are 15 residues in the CDR3. V lost 2 bases, J lost 2 bases, and 5 bases stayed unmatched. Germline CDR1 DFQATT, CDR2 SNEGSKA (reference sequence). CDR3 in amino acids: CSARPTSGGTYEQYF. As DNA, the CDR3 is TGCAGTGCTAGACCAACTAGCGGGGGTACCTACGAGCAGTACTTC.

V gene TRBV29-1 combines with J gene TRBJ2-2, with 11 positions matching TRBD2. Germline CDR1 reads SQVTM; CDR2 reads ANQGSEA. V shed 5 bases, J shed 3 bases, and the junction held 2 bases outside the gene matches. This CDR3 has 14 residues. The CDR3 DNA is TGCAGCGTTACTAGCGGGGGTGACACCGGGGAGCTGTTTTTT. Amino acids: CSVTSGGDTGELFF.

This clonotype was detected only a few times. V usage is TRBV7-2 and J usage is TRBJ2-7, with D hard to call. This CDR3 region has 15 residues. Between the trimmed V and J ends, which lost 1 base and 0 bases, there was a span of 10 bases. Germline CDR1 and CDR2: SGHTA and FQGNSA. In DNA, the CDR3 is TGTGCCAGCAGCTTAGACTTCAGTAGCTCCTACGAGCAGTACTTC. It is translated as CASSLDFSSSYEQYF.

This clonotype was picked up a small number of times. This sequence joins TRBV7-9 and TRBJ1-5; D gene uncertain. CDR1 is SEHNR, CDR2 FQNEAQ, per germline (reference sequence). The CDR3 loop spans 13 amino acids. Trimming stripped 3 bases from V and 2 bases from J, with 5 bases between. The CDR3 loop is CASSFDGNQPQHF. CDR3 sequence (DNA): TGTGCCAGCAGCTTCGATGGCAATCAGCCCCAGCATTTT.

This clonotype was detected only a few times. This chain connects TRBV7-2 to TRBJ2-2; no definite D call. V was trimmed by 1 base and J by 2 bases, leaving 8 bases between them. The CDR3 has 15 residues. Germline V gene data show CDR1 as SGHTA and CDR2 as FQGNSA. The CDR3 sequence is CASSLGSENTGELFF. DNA of the CDR3: TGTGCCAGCAGCTTAGGATCAGAAAACACCGGGGAGCTGTTTTTT.

V gene TRBV20-1 combines with J gene TRBJ1-2, with a weak D call TRBD1 (6 bases). Germline CDR1 is DFQATT and CDR2 is SNEGSKA (reference sequence). This CDR3 spans 11 amino acids. Trimming stripped 6 bases from V and 6 bases from J, with 11 bases between. CDR3 loop: CSAWTVHGYTF. The DNA for the CDR3 is TGCAGTGCGTGGACAGTCCATGGCTACACCTTC.

The CDR3 sequence is CASSLGGSLGYEQYF. The DNA of the CDR3 is TGTGCCAGCAGCTTAGGTGGTAGTCTAGGCTACGAGCAGTACTTC. The chain has TRBV7-9 and TRBJ2-7; D gene uncertain. This CDR3 is built from 15 residues. The germline gives CDR1 SEHNR, CDR2 FQNEAQ (reference sequence). The germline V and J ends were trimmed by 1 base and 3 bases, with 13 bases remaining between them.

This clonotype was seen at least ten times. The chain carries TRBV5-6 and TRBJ2-1; D may be TRBD2 (5 bases). This CDR3 has 12 amino acids. V gave up 2 bases and J gave up 9 bases, with 9 bases separating them. Germline V CDR1 and CDR2: SGHDT, YYEEEE. The CDR3 spells CASSFLAVEQFF. The CDR3 nucleotides are TGTGCCAGCAGCTTTCTAGCTGTTGAGCAGTTCTTC.

The chain joins TRBV10-3 to TRBJ2-7; D remains unclear. Trimming cost V 6 bases and J 4 bases, with 16 bases left between them. Germline V lookup: CDR1 ENHRY, CDR2 SYGVKD. CDR3 length: 14 amino acids. The CDR3 sequence is CAIRRTDGWYEQYF. The CDR3 DNA follows: TGTGCCATCAGAAGGACCGATGGATGGTACGAGCAGTACTTC.

The CDR3 loop reads CSAPRGTENNEQFF. Here the CDR3 DNA reads TGCAGTGCTCCTCGGGGGACGGAGAACAATGAGCAGTTCTTC. This rearrangement joins TRBV20-1 to TRBJ2-1; a possible D gene is TRBD2 (6 bases). Germline lookup yields CDR1 DFQATT and CDR2 SNEGSKA (reference sequence). V lost 5 bases and J lost 5, with 16 bases in between. This CDR3 has 14 amino acids.

This clonotype came up a few times. This chain links TRBV6-1 with TRBJ2-7; the match to TRBD1 covers 7 bases. Germline CDR1 reads MNHNS; CDR2 reads SASEGT. The J segment lost 6 bases and the V segment lost 2 bases, leaving 7 bases of the junction unmatched. The CDR3 sequence is 14 residues long. The CDR3 loop reads CASSESETGREQYF. The CDR3, as DNA: TGTGCCAGCAGTGAATCAGAGACAGGGCGCGAGCAGTACTTC.

The CDR3 DNA follows: TGCAGTGCCAGTCGAACCGGGACAGGCTATGGCTACACCTTC. The encoded protein is CSASRTGTGYGYTF. The chain recombines TRBV20-1 with TRBJ1-2; 8 bases line up with TRBD1. The germline V gene encodes CDR1 DFQATT and CDR2 SNEGSKA (reference sequence). Losses at the gene ends were 6 bases for V and 4 bases for J; bases not matched to a gene: 10. This CDR3 comprises 14 residues.